A single sample is the source of the 2 T cell receptor beta chains below, sequenced in a study of T cell repertoires in cytomegalovirus infection. Each CDR3 protein gets one entry after TCRdb re-called the reads with MiXCR. Found here are around 530,000 distinct CDR3 sequences, 26% of them singletons; the top ten hold over 10%. Sequencing used PBMCs. The receptor set was obtained from a human donor in good health (CMV status not recorded). Some clones in this sample may be carry-over from other donors' samples.

In DNA form, the CDR3 reads TGTGCCAGCAGCTTAGGGAGAACAGGGCTAGCCAAAAACATTCAGTACTTC. The encoded protein is CASSLGRTGLAKNIQYF. The chain recombines TRBV7-8 with TRBJ2-4; a weak D match, TRBD1 (6 bases). The CDR3 contains 17 residues. Germline CDR1 and CDR2: SGHVS and FQNEAQ. V lost 1 base, J lost 0 bases, and 13 bases lay in between.

The sample holds a few counts of this clonotype. The V gene is TRBV19, the J gene TRBJ1-3; D is uncertain. The ends were cut back, 7 bases at V and 0 bases at J, with 10 bases in the middle. Germline V gene lookup returns CDR1 LNHDA and CDR2 SQIVND (reference sequence). This CDR3 is built from 14 residues. CDR3 in amino acids: CASMPQHSGNTIYF. Written as DNA, the CDR3 is TGTGCCAGTATGCCACAGCACTCTGGAAACACCATATATTTT.